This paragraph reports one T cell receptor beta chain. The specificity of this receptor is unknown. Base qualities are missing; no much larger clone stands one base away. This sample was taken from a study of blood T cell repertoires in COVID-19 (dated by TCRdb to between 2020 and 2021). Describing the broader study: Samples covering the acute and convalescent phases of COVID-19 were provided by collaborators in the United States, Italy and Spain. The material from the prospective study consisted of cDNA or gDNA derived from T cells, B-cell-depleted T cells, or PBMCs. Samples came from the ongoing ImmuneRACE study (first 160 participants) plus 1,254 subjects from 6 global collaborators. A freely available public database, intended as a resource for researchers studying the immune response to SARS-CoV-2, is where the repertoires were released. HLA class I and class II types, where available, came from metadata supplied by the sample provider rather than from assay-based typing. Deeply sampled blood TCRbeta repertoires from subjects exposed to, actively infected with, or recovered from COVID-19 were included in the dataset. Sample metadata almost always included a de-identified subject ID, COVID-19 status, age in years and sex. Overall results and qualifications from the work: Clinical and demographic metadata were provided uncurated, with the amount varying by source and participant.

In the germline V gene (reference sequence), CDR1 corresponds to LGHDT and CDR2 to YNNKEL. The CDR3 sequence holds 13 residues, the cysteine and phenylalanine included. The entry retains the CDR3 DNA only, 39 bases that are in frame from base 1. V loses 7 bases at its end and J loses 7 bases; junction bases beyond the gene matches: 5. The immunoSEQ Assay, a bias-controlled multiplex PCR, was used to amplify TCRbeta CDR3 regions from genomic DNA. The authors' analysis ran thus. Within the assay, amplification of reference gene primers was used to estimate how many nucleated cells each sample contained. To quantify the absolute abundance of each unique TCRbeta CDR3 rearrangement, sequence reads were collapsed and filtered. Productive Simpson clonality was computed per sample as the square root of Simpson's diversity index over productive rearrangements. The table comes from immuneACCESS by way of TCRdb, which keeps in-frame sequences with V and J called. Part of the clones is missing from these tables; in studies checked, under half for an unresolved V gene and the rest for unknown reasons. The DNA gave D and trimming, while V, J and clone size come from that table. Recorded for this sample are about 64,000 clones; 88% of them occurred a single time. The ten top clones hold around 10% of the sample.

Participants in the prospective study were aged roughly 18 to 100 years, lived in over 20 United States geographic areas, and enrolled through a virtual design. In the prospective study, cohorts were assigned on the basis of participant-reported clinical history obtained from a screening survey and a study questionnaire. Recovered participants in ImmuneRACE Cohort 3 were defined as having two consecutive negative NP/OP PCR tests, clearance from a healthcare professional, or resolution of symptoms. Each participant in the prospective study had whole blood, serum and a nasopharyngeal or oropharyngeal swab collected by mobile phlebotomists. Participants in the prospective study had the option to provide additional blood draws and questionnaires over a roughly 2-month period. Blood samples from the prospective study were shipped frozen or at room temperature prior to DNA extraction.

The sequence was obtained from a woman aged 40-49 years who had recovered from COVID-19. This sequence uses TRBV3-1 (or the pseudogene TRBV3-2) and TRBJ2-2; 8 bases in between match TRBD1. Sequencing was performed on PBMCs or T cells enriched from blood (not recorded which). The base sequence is TGTGCCAGCACCTCAACAGGGGGCGGGGAGCTGTTTTTT. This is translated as CASTSTGGGELFF.